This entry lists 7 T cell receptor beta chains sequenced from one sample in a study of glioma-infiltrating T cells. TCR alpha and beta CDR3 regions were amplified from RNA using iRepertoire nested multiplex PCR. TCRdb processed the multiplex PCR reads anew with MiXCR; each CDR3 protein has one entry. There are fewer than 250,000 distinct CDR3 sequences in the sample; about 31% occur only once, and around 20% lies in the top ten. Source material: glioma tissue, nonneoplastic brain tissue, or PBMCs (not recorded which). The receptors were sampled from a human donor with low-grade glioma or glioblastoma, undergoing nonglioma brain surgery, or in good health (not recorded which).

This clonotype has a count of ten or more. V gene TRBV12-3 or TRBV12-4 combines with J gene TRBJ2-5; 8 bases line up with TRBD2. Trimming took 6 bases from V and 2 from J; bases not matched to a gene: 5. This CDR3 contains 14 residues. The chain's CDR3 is CASRKSGSQETQYF. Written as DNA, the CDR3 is TGTGCCAGCAGAAAGAGCGGGAGTCAAGAGACCCAGTACTTC.

CDR3 loop: CASNIGGAYEQYF. For the CDR3, the DNA is TGCGCCAGCAACATCGGGGGTGCCTACGAGCAGTACTTC. The chain employs TRBV10-2 and TRBJ2-7; D possibly corresponds to TRBD2 (6 bases). The V end lost 7 bases, the J end lost 2 bases, and 12 bases lay between the germline ends. Germline values: CDR1 WSHSY, CDR2 SAAADI. This CDR3 has 13 amino acids.

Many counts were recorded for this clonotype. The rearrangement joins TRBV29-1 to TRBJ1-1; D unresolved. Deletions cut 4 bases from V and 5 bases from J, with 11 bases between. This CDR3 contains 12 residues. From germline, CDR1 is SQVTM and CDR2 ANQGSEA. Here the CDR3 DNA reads TGCAGCGTTGTAGGGTTAGGGACTGAAGCTTTCTTT. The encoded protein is CSVVGLGTEAFF.

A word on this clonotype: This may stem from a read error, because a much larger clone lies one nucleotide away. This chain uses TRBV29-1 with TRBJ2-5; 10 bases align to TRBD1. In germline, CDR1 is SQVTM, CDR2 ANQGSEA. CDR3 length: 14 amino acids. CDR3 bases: TGCAGCGTTGACCGGGACAGGGGCGAAGAGGCCCAGTACTTC. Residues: CSVDRDRGEEAQYF.

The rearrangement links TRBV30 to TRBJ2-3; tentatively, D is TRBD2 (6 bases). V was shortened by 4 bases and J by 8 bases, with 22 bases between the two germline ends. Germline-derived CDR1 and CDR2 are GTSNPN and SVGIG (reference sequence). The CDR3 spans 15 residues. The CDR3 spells CAWISGEEVQGTQYF. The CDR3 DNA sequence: TGTGCCTGGATTTCGGGGGAGGAGGTGCAGGGTACGCAGTATTTT.

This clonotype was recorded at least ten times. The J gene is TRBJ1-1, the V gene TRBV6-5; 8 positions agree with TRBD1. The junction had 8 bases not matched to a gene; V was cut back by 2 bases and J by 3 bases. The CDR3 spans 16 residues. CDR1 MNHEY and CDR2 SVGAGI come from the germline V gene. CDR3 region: CASSYGMTGVDTEAFF. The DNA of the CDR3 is TGTGCCAGCAGTTACGGAATGACAGGGGTCGACACTGAAGCTTTCTTT.

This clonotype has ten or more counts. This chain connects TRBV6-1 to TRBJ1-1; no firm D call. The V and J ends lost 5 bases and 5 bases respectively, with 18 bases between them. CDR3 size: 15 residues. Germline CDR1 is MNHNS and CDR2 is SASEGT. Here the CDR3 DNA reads TGTGCCAGCAGTCGCCCTCAAGCCGGGGTAACTGAAGCTTTCTTT. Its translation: CASSRPQAGVTEAFF.